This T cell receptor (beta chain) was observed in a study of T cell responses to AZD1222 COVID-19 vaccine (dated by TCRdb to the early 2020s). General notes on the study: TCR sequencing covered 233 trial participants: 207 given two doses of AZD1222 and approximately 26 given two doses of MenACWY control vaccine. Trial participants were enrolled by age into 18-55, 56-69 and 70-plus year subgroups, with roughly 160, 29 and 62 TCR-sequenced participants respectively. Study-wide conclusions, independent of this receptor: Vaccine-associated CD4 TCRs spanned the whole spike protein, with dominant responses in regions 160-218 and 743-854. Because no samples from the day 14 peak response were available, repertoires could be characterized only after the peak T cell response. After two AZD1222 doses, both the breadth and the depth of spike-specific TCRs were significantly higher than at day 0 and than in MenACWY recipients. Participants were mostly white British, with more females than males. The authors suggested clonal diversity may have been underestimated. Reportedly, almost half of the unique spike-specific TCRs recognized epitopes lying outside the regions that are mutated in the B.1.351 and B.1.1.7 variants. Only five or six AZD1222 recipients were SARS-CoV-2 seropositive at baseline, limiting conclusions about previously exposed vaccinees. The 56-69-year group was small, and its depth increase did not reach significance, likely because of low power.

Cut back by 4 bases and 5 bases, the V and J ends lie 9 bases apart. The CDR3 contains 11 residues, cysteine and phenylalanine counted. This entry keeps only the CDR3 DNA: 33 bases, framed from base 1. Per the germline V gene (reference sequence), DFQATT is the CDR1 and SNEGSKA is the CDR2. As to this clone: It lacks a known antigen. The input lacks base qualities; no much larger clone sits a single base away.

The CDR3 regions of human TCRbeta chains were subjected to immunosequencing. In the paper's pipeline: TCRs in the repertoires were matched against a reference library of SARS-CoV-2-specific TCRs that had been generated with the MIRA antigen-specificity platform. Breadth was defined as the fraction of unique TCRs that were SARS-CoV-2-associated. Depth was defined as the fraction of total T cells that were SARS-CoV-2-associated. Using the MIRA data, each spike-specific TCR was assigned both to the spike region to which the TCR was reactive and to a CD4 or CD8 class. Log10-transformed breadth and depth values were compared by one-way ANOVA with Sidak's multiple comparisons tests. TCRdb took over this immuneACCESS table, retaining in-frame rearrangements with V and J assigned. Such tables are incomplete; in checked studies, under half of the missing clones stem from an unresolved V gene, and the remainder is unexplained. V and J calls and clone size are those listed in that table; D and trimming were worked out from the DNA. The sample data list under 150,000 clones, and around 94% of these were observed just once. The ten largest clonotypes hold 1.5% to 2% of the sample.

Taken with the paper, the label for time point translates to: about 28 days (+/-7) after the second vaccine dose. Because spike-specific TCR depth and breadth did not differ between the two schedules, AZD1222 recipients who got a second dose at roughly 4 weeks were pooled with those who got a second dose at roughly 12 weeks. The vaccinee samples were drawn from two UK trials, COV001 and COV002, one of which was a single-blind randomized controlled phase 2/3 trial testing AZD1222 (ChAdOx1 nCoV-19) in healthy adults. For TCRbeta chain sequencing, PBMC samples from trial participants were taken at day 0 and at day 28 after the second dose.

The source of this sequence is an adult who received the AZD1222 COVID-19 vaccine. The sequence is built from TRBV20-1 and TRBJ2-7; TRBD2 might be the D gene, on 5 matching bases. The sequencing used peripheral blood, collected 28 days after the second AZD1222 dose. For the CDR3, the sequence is CSAKLVDEQYF. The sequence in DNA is TGCAGTGCTAAACTAGTTGACGAGCAGTACTTC.